The T cell receptor beta chain described here comes from a study of patients and donors after allogeneic stem cell transplantation. MiXCR, run by TCRdb on the RT-PCR reads, gives a single entry per CDR3 protein. The sample includes under 30,000 distinct CDR3 sequences, 8% to 10% seen only once; the top ten take less than 50%. CDR3 size: 15 residues. Per the germline V gene, CDR1 is MDHEN and CDR2 is SYDVKM. Trimming stripped 6 bases from V and 5 bases from J, with 16 bases between. A few counts support this clonotype. The chain has TRBV28 and TRBJ1-4, with D possibly TRBD1 on 5 matching bases. Sequencing was done on a sample of blood, either unsorted or a sorted T cell fraction (not recorded which). This TCR came from a human donor who was either an allogeneic HSCT recipient or a stem cell or donor lymphocyte infusion donor (not recorded which). It is not recorded whose cells these are; they may come from a transplant donor. The CDR3 here is CASRSRGSYNEKLFF. Here the CDR3 DNA reads TGTGCCAGCAGGTCTAGGGGATCTTACAATGAAAAACTGTTTTTT.